The T cell receptor (beta chain) described here comes from a study of blood T cells in healthy people across ages. General study findings and limits: Whereas aged donors had fewer naive CD4+ cells, long-lived donors had more of them and higher diversity.

A second roughly 7 to 11 cycle PCR used barcoded and J-beta primers. TCRdb passed the 5' RACE reads through MiXCR, listing each CDR3 protein once. The table includes 550,000 to 600,000 distinct CDR3 sequences, 25% to 30% detected once. Points on this clonotype: Its antigen is still unknown.

Per germline, CDR1 SGHRS and CDR2 YFSETQ. Trimming left V 3 bases short and J 10 bases short, with 16 bases between. The CDR3 runs 14 residues. Total RNA was isolated from each sample in quantities of at least 5 micrograms. Sequenced input: blood. This sequence joins TRBV5-1 and TRBJ2-2, with a weak D call TRBD2 (5 bases). This TCR came from a woman in her 70s in good health. The CDR3, as DNA: TGCGCCAGCAGCTCTGGCATCGGGGTGGCGGAGCTGTTTTTT. Protein: CASSSGIGVAELFF.